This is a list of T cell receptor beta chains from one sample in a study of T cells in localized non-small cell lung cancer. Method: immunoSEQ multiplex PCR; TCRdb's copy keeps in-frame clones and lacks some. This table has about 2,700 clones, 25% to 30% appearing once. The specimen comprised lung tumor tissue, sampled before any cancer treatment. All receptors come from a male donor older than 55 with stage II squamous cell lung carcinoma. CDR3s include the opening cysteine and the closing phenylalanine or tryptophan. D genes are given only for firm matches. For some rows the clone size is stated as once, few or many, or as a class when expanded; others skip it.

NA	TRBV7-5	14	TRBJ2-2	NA	CASSSGLLTGELFF	TGTGCCAGCAGCTCGGGACTTCTGACCGGGGAGCTGTTTTTT
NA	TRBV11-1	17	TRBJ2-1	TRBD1	CASSLDPQGVVGNEQFF	TGTGCCAGCAGCTTGGACCCGCAGGGGGTTGTAGGGAATGAGCAGTTCTTC
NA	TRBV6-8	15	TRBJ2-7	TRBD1	CASIERQGSPYEQYF	TGTGCCAGCATTGAACGACAGGGGTCCCCCTACGAGCAGTACTTC
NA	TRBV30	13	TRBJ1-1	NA	CAWSMQLLTEAFF	TGTGCCTGGAGTATGCAGTTACTAACTGAAGCTTTCTTT
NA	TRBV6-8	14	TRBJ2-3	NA	CASSEFSSTDTQYF	TGTGCCAGCAGTGAGTTCAGTTCCACAGATACGCAGTATTTT
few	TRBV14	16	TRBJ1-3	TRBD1	CASSPWTGLSGNTIYF	TGTGCCAGCAGCCCCTGGACAGGCCTCTCTGGAAACACCATATATTTT
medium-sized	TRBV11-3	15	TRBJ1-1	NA	CASSLSQDFNTEAFF	TGTGCCAGCAGCTTAAGTCAAGATTTCAACACTGAAGCTTTCTTT
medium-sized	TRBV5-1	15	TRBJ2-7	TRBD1	CASSLRGQGLDEQYF	TGCGCCAGCAGCTTGAGGGGACAGGGGCTTGACGAGCAGTACTTC
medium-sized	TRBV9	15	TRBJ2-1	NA	CASSEDQTGTIEQFF	TGTGCCAGCAGTGAAGACCAGACAGGGACTATTGAGCAGTTCTTC
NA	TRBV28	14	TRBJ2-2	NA	CASSYGANTGELFF	TGTGCCAGCAGTTACGGCGCGAACACCGGGGAGCTGTTTTTT
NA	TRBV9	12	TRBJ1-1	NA	CASSARDNEAFF	TGTGCCAGCAGCGCCCGGGACAATGAAGCTTTCTTT
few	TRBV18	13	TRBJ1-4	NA	CASSPGTSEKLFF	TGTGCCAGCTCACCAGGGACCTCTGAAAAACTGTTTTTT
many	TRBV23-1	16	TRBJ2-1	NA	CASSQVQRVQRNEQFF	TGCGCCAGCAGCCAAGTACAACGCGTACAAAGGAATGAGCAGTTCTTC
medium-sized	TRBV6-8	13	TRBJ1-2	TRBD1	CASSPGQGGGYTF	TGTGCCAGCAGTCCCGGACAGGGAGGTGGCTACACCTTC
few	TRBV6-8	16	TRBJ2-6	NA	CASSYGGPSGANVLTF	TGTGCCAGCAGTTACGGCGGCCCCAGTGGGGCCAACGTCCTGACTTTC
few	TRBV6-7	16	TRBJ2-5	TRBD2	CAASEAGLAGEETQYF	TGTGCCGCAAGTGAAGCTGGCCTAGCGGGAGAAGAGACCCAGTACTTC
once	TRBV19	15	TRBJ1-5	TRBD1	CASRRDSFSNQPQHF	TGTGCCAGTAGAAGGGACAGTTTTAGCAATCAGCCCCAGCATTTT
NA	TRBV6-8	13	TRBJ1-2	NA	CASRSSGAYGYTF	TGTGCCAGCAGGTCATCCGGGGCCTATGGCTACACCTTC
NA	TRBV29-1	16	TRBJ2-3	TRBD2	CSVEELAGGHTDTQYF	TGCAGCGTTGAAGAACTAGCGGGGGGCCACACAGATACGCAGTATTTT
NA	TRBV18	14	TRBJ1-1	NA	CASSPTGRVAEAFF	TGTGCCAGCTCACCAACTGGGCGCGTGGCTGAAGCTTTCTTT
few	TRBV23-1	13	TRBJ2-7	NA	CASSLGPYYEQYF	TGCGCCAGCAGCTTGGGACCTTACTACGAGCAGTACTTC
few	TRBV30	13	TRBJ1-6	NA	CAWSEQGNSPLHF	TGTGCCTGGAGTGAGCAGGGAAATTCACCCCTCCACTTT
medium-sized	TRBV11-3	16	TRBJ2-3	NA	CASSLDGGASTDTQYF	TGTGCCAGCAGCTTGGATGGGGGAGCTAGCACAGATACGCAGTATTTT
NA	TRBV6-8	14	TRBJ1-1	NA	CASSYSGGRTEAFF	TGTGCCAGCAGTTATTCGGGGGGCCGGACTGAAGCTTTCTTT
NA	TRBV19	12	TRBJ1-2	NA	CAITDKAHGYTF	TGTGCCATAACGGACAAAGCCCATGGCTACACCTTC
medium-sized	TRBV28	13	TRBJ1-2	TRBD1	CASSTTGGDGYTF	TGTGCCAGCAGCACGACAGGGGGCGACGGCTACACCTTC
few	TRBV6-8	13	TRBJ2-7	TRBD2	CAIRGLAAYEQYF	TGTGCCATCAGGGGACTAGCGGCCTACGAGCAGTACTTC